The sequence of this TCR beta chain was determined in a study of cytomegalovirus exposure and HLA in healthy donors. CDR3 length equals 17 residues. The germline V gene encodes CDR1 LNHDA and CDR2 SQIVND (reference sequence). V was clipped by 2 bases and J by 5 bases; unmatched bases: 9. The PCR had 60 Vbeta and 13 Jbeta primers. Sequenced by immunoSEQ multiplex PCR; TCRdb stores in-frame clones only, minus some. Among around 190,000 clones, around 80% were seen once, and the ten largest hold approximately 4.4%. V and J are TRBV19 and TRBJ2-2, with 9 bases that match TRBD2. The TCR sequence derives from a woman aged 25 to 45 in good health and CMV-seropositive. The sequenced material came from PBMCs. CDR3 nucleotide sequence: TGTGCCAGTAGTATATTAGCGGGGGCCCCGAGGACCGGGGAGCTGTTTTTT. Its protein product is CASSILAGAPRTGELFF.